The rows below give T cell receptor beta chains drawn from one sample of a study of T cells after yellow fever vaccination. TCRdb itself ran the 5' RACE reads through MiXCR, one entry per CDR3 protein. Among some 670,000 distinct CDR3 sequences, about 12% were seen once, and the ten largest hold under 15%. Specimen: PBMCs, collected on the day of the yellow fever booster vaccination. These receptors originate from a man aged 30-40 years who received the YFV17D yellow fever vaccine. Both conserved end residues are part of each CDR3. The order of the fields is clone size, D gene, J gene, V gene, CDR3 protein, CDR3 DNA. The D gene is left open where the match is weak. Not all rows give a size; the values are once, few, many and, for expanded clones, a class.

-	TRBD1	TRBJ2-7	TRBV7-2	CASSSIQGAGEQYF	TGTGCCAGCAGCTCAATACAGGGGGCGGGTGAGCAGTACTTC
few	-	TRBJ2-1	TRBV4-1	CASSHLFNSYNEQFF	TGCGCCAGCAGCCATCTCTTCAACTCCTACAATGAGCAGTTCTTC
few	-	TRBJ2-5	TRBV19	CASSPTENRETQYF	TGTGCCAGTAGTCCAACTGAGAACCGGGAGACCCAGTACTTC
many	TRBD2	TRBJ2-3	TRBV10-1	CASSEAGRDTQYF	TGCGCCAGCAGTGAAGCGGGGCGAGATACGCAGTATTTT
-	TRBD1	TRBJ1-6	TRBV27	CATGTGVSPLHF	TGTGCCACCGGGACAGGGGTATCACCCCTCCACTTT
few	-	TRBJ2-2	TRBV29-1	CSVERQNTGELFF	TGCAGCGTTGAACGACAGAACACCGGGGAGCTGTTTTTT
few	TRBD1	TRBJ2-1	TRBV10-3	CAISGTGGRVTSDEQFF	TGTGCCATCAGTGGGACAGGGGGCAGGGTTACCAGCGATGAGCAGTTCTTC
-	-	TRBJ1-1	TRBV24-1	CATSDGQNTEAFF	TGTGCCACCAGTGATGGACAGAACACTGAAGCTTTCTTT
-	TRBD2	TRBJ2-6	TRBV20-1	CSARDRLAGNSGANVLTF	TGCAGTGCTAGGGACCGACTAGCGGGTAACTCTGGGGCCAACGTCCTGACTTTC
-	-	TRBJ2-2	TRBV5-1	CASSPRQDLTGELFF	TGCGCCAGCAGCCCACGACAGGACCTGACCGGGGAGCTGTTTTTT
-	-	TRBJ2-2	TRBV12-3/TRBV12-4	CASTPGPATGELFF	TGTGCCAGCACGCCGGGACCAGCGACCGGGGAGCTGTTTTTT
few	-	TRBJ2-7	TRBV5-1	CASSVRGSPSYEQYF	TGCGCCAGCAGCGTTCGGGGGTCACCCTCCTACGAGCAGTACTTC
-	-	TRBJ2-4	TRBV2	CASKRGSSAKNIQYF	TGTGCCAGCAAACGCGGGTCCTCGGCCAAAAACATTCAGTACTTC
-	TRBD2	TRBJ2-7	TRBV29-1	CSVISGRSYEQYF	TGCAGCGTTATTAGCGGGAGATCTTACGAGCAGTACTTC
few	TRBD2	TRBJ2-4	TRBV12-3/TRBV12-4	CASSETSPLDIQYF	TGTGCCAGCAGTGAGACTAGCCCTTTAGACATTCAGTACTTC
-	-	TRBJ2-7	TRBV5-1	CASSYWDSRDREQYF	TGCGCCAGCAGCTATTGGGACTCGCGAGACAGGGAGCAGTACTTC
-	-	TRBJ2-3	TRBV12-3/TRBV12-4	CASSLGGLRTDTQYF	TGTGCCAGCAGTTTAGGTGGACTCCGGACAGATACGCAGTATTTT
few	TRBD2	TRBJ2-2	TRBV15	CATSRDLAGTGELFF	TGTGCCACCAGCAGAGACTTAGCGGGCACCGGGGAGCTGTTTTTT
few	-	TRBJ2-5	TRBV29-1	CSVVRRAARVADQYF	TGCAGCGTTGTAAGGCGGGCGGCTCGGGTAGCAGACCAGTACTTC
few	-	TRBJ2-6	TRBV19	CASSMGFSGANVLTF	TGTGCCAGTAGTATGGGTTTTTCTGGGGCCAACGTCCTGACTTTC
few	TRBD2	TRBJ2-1	TRBV20-1	CSASYWRLAGSNEQFF	TGCAGTGCTAGTTATTGGAGACTAGCGGGGAGCAATGAGCAGTTCTTC
many	-	TRBJ2-4	TRBV4-2	CASSQEYVQVLPTKNIQYF	TGTGCCAGCAGCCAAGAATACGTACAGGTACTACCCACCAAAAACATTCAGTACTTC
-	TRBD1	TRBJ2-1	TRBV5-5	CASRGQGEGWDEQFF	TGTGCCAGCAGAGGACAGGGGGAGGGGTGGGATGAGCAGTTCTTC
-	TRBD2	TRBJ2-5	TRBV30	CAWRVAGSRETQYF	TGTGCCTGGAGGGTAGCGGGAAGTCGGGAGACCCAGTACTTC
few	-	TRBJ2-7	TRBV7-9	CASSLGEGGLTYEQYF	TGTGCCAGCAGCTTAGGCGAGGGTGGTCTCACCTACGAGCAGTACTTC
many	-	TRBJ2-7	TRBV7-2	CASSLDPGYEQYF	TGTGCCAGCAGCTTAGATCCAGGCTACGAGCAGTACTTC
-	-	TRBJ2-5	TRBV20-1	CSAKKTEETQYF	TGCAGTGCCAAAAAGACGGAAGAGACCCAGTACTTC
few	-	TRBJ1-1	TRBV7-2	CASSLLGANTEAFF	TGTGCCAGCAGCTTACTAGGAGCGAACACTGAAGCTTTCTTT
few	-	TRBJ1-4	TRBV20-1	CSASLRGKEKLFF	TGCAGTGCTAGTCTCAGGGGTAAAGAAAAACTGTTTTTT
few	-	TRBJ2-7	TRBV6-1	CASSRDARTYEQYF	TGTGCCAGCAGCAGGGACGCGAGAACCTACGAGCAGTACTTC
-	TRBD2	TRBJ2-1	TRBV7-9	CASSTAAGAYNEQFF	TGTGCCAGCAGCACGGCAGCGGGAGCTTACAATGAGCAGTTCTTC
few	TRBD2	TRBJ2-5	TRBV7-8	CASSWTSGPQETQYF	TGTGCCAGCAGCTGGACTAGCGGGCCCCAAGAGACCCAGTACTTC
few	-	TRBJ2-4	TRBV18	CASSRTDTSPKNIQYF	TGTGCCAGCTCAAGGACAGATACATCTCCCAAAAACATTCAGTACTTC
-	TRBD1	TRBJ2-3	TRBV20-1	CCAAPTGKGTDTQYF	TGCTGTGCTGCCCCGACAGGGAAGGGCACAGATACGCAGTATTTT
-	TRBD2	TRBJ2-7	TRBV4-3	CASSRQLAGDHLLYF	TGCGCCAGCAGCCGCCAGCTAGCGGGAGACCACCTTTTGTACTTC
few	-	TRBJ2-7	TRBV10-2	CASSDKRLYEQYF	TGCGCCAGCAGTGATAAAAGACTCTACGAGCAGTACTTC
few	-	TRBJ2-1	TRBV28	CASSPFSNEQFF	TGTGCCAGCAGCCCGTTCAGCAATGAGCAGTTCTTC
once	TRBD1	TRBJ2-3	TRBV7-2	CASSYPGQGHATAF	TGTGCCAGCAGCTATCCGGGACAGGGGCACGCGACTGCTTTT
-	-	TRBJ1-1	TRBV5-1	CASSLGQTARKNTEAFF	TGCGCCAGCAGCTTAGGGCAGACTGCAAGAAAGAACACTGAAGCTTTCTTT
few	-	TRBJ2-1	TRBV5-1	CASSLGFGAISGNEQFF	TGCGCCAGCAGCTTGGGTTTCGGAGCGATTTCGGGTAATGAGCAGTTCTTC
-	-	TRBJ1-2	TRBV28	CASSELWTRYGYTF	TGTGCCAGCAGCGAGCTCTGGACACGGTATGGCTACACCTTC
few	-	TRBJ2-2	TRBV5-4	CASSLAAGQNTGELFF	TGTGCCAGCAGCTTGGCTGCGGGGCAAAACACCGGGGAGCTGTTTTTT
-	-	TRBJ2-2	TRBV3-1	CASSQVATGELFF	TGTGCCAGCAGCCAAGTGGCTACCGGGGAGCTGTTTTTT
-	-	TRBJ1-4	TRBV20-1	CSASRDRGKEKLFF	TGCAGTGCTTCCCGGGACCGCGGGAAGGAAAAACTGTTTTTT
few	-	TRBJ2-6	TRBV2	CASSIRVPGANVLTF	TGTGCCAGCAGTATTAGAGTACCTGGGGCCAACGTCCTGACTTTC
-	-	TRBJ2-2	TRBV15	CATSVTAKSTGELFF	TGTGCCACCAGCGTGACTGCAAAATCAACCGGGGAGCTGTTTTTT
few	TRBD1	TRBJ2-5	TRBV5-1	CASSLGDRAKETQYF	TGCGCCAGCAGCTTGGGGGACAGGGCAAAAGAGACCCAGTACTTC
-	TRBD2	TRBJ2-3	TRBV20-1	CSAARPSGRADTQYF	TGCAGTGCCGCCAGACCTAGCGGCCGGGCAGATACGCAGTATTTT
-	-	TRBJ2-7	TRBV20-1	CSAGRLNYEQYF	TGCAGTGCTGGACGACTAAACTACGAGCAGTACTTC